This T cell receptor beta chain was captured by sequencing in a study of blood T cells in healthy people across ages. The CDR3 consists of 16 residues. CDR1 SGHDN and CDR2 FVKESK come from the germline V gene. V dropped 3 bases and J dropped 3 bases, with 12 bases sitting between them. There are a few counts of this clonotype. Alongside a J-beta primer mix, a sample-barcoded 5' primer served in a second PCR lasting roughly 7 to 12 cycles. A single record per CDR3 protein comes from TCRdb applying MiXCR to the 5' RACE reads. The sample carries fewer than 900,000 distinct CDR3 sequences, 40% to 45% recorded once.

The specimen sequenced was blood. This receptor was taken from a woman between 55 and 75 years old in good health. This chain joins TRBV14 and TRBJ2-6; D may be TRBD2 (5 bases). CDR3 amino acids: CASSQTLGLGANVLTF. The CDR3 DNA reads as TGTGCCAGCAGCCAGACACTAGGGCTTGGGGCCAACGTCCTGACTTTC.